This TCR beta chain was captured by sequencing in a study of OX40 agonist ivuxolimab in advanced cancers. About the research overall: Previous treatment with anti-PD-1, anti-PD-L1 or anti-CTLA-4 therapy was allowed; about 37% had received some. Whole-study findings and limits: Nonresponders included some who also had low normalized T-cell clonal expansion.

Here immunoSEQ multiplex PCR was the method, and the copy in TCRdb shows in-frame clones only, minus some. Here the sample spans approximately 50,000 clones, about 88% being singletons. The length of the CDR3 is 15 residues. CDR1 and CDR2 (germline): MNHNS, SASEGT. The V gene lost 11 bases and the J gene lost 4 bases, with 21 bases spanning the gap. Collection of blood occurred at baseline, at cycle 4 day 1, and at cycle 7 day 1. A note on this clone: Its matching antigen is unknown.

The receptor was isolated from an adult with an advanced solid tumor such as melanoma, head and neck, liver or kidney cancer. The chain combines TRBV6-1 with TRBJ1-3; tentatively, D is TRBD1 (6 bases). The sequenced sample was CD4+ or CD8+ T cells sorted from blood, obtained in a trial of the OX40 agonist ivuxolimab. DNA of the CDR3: TGTGCCGGGGGCAGGGAAGGTTTGGGAGGAAACACCATATATTTT. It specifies CAGGREGLGGNTIYF.